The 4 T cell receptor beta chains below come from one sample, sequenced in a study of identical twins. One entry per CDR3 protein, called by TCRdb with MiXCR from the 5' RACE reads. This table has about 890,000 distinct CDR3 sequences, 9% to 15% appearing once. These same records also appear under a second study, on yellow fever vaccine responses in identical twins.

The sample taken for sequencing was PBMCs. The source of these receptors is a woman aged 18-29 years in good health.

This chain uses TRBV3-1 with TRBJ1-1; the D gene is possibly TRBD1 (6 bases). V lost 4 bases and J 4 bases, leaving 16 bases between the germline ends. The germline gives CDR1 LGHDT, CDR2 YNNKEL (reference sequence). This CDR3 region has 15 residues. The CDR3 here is CASSREGVVATEAFF. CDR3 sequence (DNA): TGTGCCAGCAGCCGCGAGGGGGTAGTGGCCACTGAAGCTTTCTTT.

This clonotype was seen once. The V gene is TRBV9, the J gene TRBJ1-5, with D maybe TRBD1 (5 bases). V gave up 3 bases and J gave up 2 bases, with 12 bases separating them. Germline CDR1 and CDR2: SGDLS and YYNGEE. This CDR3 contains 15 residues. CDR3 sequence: CASSAKEGGNQPQHF. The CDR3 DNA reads TGTGCCAGCAGCGCCAAGGAAGGGGGCAATCAGCCCCAGCATTTT. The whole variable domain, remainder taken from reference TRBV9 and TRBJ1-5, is DSGVTQTPKHLITATGQRVTLRCSPRSGDLSVYWYQQSLDQGLQFLIQYYNGEERAKGNILERFSAQQFPDLHSELNLSSLELGDSALYFCASSAKEGGNQPQHFGDGTRLSIL.

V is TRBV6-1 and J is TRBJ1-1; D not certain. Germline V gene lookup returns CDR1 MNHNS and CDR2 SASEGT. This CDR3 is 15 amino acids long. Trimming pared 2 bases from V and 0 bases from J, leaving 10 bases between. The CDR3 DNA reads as TGTGCCAGCAGTGAACTTGGAGGGATGAACACTGAAGCTTTCTTT. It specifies CASSELGGMNTEAFF.

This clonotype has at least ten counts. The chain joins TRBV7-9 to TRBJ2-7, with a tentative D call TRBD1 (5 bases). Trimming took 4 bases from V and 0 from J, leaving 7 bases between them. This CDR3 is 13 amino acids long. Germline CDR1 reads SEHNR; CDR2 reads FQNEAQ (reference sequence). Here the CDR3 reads CASSSDTSYEQYF. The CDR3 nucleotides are TGTGCCAGCAGCTCGGACACCTCCTACGAGCAGTACTTC.